The present TCR beta chain was sequenced within a study of T cell responses to AZD1222 COVID-19 vaccine. Study-level results: Just a handful of AZD1222 recipients were seropositive at baseline. Regions 160-218 and 743-854 held dominance among vaccine-associated CD4 TCRs, which spanned spike.

V dropped 0 bases and J dropped 8 bases, with 10 bases sitting between them. The length of the CDR3 is 13 residues. Germline V gives CDR1 MRHNA, CDR2 SNTAGT. Pooled in the analysis were second doses at about 4 or about 12 weeks. Produced via immunoSEQ multiplex PCR; TCRdb's table is partial and in-frame only. The repertoire holds about 150,000 clones, with 92% as singletons. Concerning this clone itself: Antigen specificity is unknown.

The V call is TRBV6-4, the J call TRBJ1-2; maybe TRBD1 (5 bases). Sequencing was performed on peripheral blood, taken 28 days after the second AZD1222 dose. The TCR comes from an adult who received the AZD1222 COVID-19 vaccine. CDR3 in DNA: TGTGCCAGCAGTGACTCGACGGGGGTCGGCTACACCTTC. Translating it yields CASSDSTGVGYTF.